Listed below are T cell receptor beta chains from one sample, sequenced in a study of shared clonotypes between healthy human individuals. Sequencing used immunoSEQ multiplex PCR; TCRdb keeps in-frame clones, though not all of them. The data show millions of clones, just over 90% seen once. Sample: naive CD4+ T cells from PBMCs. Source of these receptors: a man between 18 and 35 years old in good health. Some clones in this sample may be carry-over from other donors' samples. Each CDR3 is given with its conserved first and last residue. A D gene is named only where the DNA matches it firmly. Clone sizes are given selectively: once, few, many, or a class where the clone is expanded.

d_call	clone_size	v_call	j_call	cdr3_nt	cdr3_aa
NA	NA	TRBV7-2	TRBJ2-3	TGTGCCAGCAGCCCATCGGGAAAGAGCACAGATACGCAGTATTTT	CASSPSGKSTDTQYF
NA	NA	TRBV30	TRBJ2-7	TGTGCCTGGAGTACCCTATGGGGGGCTTACGAGCAGTACTTC	CAWSTLWGAYEQYF
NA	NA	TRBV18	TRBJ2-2	TGTGCCAGCTCACCGAGGACGGCATCGAACACCGGGGAGCTGTTTTTT	CASSPRTASNTGELFF
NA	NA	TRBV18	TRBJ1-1	TGTGCCAGCTCACCCGCGCCAGGGATGAACACTGAAGCTTTCTTT	CASSPAPGMNTEAFF
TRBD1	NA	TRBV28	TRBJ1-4	TGTGCCAGCAGGGGGACAGGGGCCCTTAATGAAAAACTGTTTTTT	CASRGTGALNEKLFF
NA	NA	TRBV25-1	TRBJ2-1	TGTGCCAGCAGTCTAGGTGTCCGCTACAATGAGCAGTTCTTC	CASSLGVRYNEQFF
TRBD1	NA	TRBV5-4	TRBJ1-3	TGTGCCAGCAGCAAACGAACAGGGGGCGCTAATGGAAACACCATATATTTT	CASSKRTGGANGNTIYF
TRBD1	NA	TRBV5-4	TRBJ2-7	TGTGTCAGCAGGGGTTCAGGACAGGATTACGAGCAGTACTTC	CVSRGSGQDYEQYF
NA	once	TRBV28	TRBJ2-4	TGTGCCAGCACTCATCCCCATAGAGACATTCAGTACTTC	CASTHPHRDIQYF
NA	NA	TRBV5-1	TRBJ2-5	TGCGCCAGCAGTTACTATGGGCTGACAAAAGAGACCCAGTACTTC	CASSYYGLTKETQYF
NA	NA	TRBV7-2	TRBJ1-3	TGTGCCAGCAGTTATCGGTACGAGTTACAGTACTGGAAGGACACCATATATTTT	CASSYRYELQYWKDTIYF
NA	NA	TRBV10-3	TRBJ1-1	TGTGCCATCAGTTCTTCAAGTTACAGGGATTTGAACACTGAAGCTTTCTTT	CAISSSSYRDLNTEAFF
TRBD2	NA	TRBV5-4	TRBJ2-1	TGTGCCAGCAAGCCTAGCCTAGCGGGGAATTACAATGAGCAGTTCTTC	CASKPSLAGNYNEQFF
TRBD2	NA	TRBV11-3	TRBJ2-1	TGTGCCAGCAGCTTAAGGCTAGCGGGGTACAATGAGCAGTTCTTC	CASSLRLAGYNEQFF
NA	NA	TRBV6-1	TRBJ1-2	TGTGCCAGCAGTGAAGGAGGTTTTATGAGGGTGGACTATGGCTACACCTTC	CASSEGGFMRVDYGYTF
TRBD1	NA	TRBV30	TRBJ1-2	TGTGCCTGGAGTGTTCAGGGGGGGAACTATGGCTACACCTTC	CAWSVQGGNYGYTF
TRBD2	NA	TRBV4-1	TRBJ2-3	TGCGCCAGCAGTCCAAAGGTCCGGACTAGCGTCAGCACAGATACGCAGTATTTT	CASSPKVRTSVSTDTQYF
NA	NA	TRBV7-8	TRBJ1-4	TGTGCCAGCAGCTTAAGGTCGGAAGGAGAAAAACTGTTTTTT	CASSLRSEGEKLFF